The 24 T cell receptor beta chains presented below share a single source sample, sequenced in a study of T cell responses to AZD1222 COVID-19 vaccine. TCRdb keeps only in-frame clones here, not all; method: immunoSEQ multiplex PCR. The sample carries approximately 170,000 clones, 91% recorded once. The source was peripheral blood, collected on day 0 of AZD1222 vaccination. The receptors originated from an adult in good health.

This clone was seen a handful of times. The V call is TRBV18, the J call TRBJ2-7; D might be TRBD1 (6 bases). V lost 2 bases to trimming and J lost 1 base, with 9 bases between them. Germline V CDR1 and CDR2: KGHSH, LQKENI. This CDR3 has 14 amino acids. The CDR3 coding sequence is TGTGCCAGCTCACCAGACAGGACTTCCTACGAGCAGTACTTC. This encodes CASSPDRTSYEQYF.

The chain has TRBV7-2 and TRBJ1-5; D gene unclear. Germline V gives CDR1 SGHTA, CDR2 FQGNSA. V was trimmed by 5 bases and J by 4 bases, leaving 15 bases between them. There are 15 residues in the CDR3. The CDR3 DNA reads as TGTGCCAGCAGCCCGACAAGGATGGCAAATCAGCCCCAGCATTTT. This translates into CASSPTRMANQPQHF.

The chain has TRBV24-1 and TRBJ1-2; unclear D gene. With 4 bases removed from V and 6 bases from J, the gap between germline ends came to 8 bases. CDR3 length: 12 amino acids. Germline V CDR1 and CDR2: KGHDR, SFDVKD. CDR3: CATSERANGYTF. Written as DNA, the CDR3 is TGTGCCACCAGTGAGCGGGCAAATGGCTACACCTTC.

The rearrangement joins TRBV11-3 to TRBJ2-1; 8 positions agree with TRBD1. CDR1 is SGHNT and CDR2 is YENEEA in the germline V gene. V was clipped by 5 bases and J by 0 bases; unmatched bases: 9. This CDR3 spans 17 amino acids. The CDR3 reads CASSENRGISSYNEQFF. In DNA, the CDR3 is TGTGCCAGCAGCGAGAACAGGGGGATCAGCTCCTACAATGAGCAGTTCTTC.

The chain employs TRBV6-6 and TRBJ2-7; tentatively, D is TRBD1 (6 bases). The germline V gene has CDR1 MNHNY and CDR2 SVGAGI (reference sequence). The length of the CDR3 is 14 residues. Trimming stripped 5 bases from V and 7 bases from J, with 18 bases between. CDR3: CASSLPGQGMEQYF. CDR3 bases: TGTGCCAGCAGTCTCCCAGGGCAGGGGATGGAGCAGTACTTC.

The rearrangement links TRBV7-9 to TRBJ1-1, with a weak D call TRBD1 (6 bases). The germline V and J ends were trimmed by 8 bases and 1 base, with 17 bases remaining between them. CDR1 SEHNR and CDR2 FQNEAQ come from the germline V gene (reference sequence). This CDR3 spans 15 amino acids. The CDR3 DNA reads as TGTGCCAGCTCGTCCGGGGGAGGGGGGAACACTGAAGCTTTCTTT. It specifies CASSSGGGGNTEAFF. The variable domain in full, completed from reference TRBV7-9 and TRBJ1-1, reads DTGVSQNPRHKITKRGQNVTFRCDPISEHNRLYWYRQTLGQGPEFLTYFQNEAQLEKSRLLSDRFSAERPKGSFSTLEIQRTEQGDSAMYLCASSSGGGGNTEAFFGQGTRLTVV.

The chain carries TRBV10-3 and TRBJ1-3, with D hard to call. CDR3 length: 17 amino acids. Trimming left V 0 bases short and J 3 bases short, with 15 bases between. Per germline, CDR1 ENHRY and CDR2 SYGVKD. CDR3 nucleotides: TGTGCCATCAGTGAGTCTTGGAGGGCTGGCCATGGAAACACCATATATTTT. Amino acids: CAISESWRAGHGNTIYF.

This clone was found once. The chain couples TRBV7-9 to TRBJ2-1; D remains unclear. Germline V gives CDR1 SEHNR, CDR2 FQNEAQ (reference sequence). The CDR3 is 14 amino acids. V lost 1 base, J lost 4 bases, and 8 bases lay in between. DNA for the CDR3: TGTGCCAGCAGCTTAGTCAGCGAGTACAATGAGCAGTTCTTC. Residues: CASSLVSEYNEQFF.

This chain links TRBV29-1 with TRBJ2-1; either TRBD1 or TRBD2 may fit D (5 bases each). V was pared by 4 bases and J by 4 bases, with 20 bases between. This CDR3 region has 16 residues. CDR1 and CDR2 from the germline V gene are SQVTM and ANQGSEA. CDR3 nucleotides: TGCAGCGTTGCCCCCCGCCGGGACGAGAAATACAATGAGCAGTTCTTC. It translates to CSVAPRRDEKYNEQFF.

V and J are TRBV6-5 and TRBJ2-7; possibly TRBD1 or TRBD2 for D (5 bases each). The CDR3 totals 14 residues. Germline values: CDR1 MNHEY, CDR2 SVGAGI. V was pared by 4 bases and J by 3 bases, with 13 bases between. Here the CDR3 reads CASSSPGRSYEQYF. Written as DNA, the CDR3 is TGTGCCAGCAGTTCCCCGGGACGGAGCTACGAGCAGTACTTC.

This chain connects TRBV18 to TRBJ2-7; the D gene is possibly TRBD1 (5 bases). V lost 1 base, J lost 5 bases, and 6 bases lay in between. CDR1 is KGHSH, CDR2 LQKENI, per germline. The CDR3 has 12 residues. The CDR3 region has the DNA TGTGCCAGCTCACCACAGGGGAACGAGCAGTACTTC. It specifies CASSPQGNEQYF.

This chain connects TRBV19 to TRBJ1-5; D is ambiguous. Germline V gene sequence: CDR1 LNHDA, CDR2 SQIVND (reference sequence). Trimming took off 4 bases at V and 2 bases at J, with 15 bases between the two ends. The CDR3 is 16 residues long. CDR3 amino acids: CASSKQSLEGNQPQHF. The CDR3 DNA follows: TGTGCCAGTAGTAAGCAGTCCCTTGAGGGCAATCAGCCCCAGCATTTT.

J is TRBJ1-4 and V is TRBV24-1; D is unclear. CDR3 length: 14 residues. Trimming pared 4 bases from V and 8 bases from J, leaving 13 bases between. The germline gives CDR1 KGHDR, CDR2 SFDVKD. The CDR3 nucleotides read TGTGCCACCAGTGACGCCAAAGTTGGGGAAAAACTGTTTTTT. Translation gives CATSDAKVGEKLFF.

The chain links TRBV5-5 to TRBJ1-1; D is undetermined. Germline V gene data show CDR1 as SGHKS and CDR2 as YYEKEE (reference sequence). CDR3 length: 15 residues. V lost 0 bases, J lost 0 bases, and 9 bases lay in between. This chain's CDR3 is CASSLEAAMNTEAFF. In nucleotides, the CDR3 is TGTGCCAGCAGCTTGGAGGCAGCAATGAACACTGAAGCTTTCTTT.

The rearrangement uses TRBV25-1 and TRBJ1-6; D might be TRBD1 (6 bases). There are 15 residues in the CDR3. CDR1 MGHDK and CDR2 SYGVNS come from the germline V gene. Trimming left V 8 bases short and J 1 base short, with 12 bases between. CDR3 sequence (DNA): TGTGCCAGCGACCGGGGGCTGTCCTATAATTCACCCCTCCACTTT. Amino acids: CASDRGLSYNSPLHF.

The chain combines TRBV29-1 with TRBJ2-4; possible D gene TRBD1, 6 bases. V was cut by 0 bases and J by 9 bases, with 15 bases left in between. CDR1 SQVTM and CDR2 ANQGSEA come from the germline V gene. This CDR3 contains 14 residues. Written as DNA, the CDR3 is TGCAGCGTTGAAGATCGGGGCAGCAGGGGCATTCAGTACTTC. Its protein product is CSVEDRGSRGIQYF.

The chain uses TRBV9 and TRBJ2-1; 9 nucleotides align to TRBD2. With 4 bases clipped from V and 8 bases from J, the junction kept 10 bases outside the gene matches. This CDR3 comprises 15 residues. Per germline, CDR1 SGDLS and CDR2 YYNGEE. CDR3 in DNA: TGTGCCAGCAGCCCTTACGGGACTAGCCGAGATGAGCAGTTCTTC. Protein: CASSPYGTSRDEQFF.

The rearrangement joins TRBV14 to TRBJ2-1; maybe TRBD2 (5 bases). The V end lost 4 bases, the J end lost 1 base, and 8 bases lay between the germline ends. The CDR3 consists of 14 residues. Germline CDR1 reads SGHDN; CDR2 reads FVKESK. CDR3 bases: TGTGCCAGCAGCCCCGGACTTTCCTACAATGAGCAGTTCTTC. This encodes CASSPGLSYNEQFF.

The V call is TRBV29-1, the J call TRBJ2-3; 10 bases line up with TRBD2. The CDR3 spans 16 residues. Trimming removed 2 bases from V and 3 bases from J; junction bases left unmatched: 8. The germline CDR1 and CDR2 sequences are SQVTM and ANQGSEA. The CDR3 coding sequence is TGCAGCGTTGAATTACAGAGCGGGAGGGGGACAGATACGCAGTATTTT. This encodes CSVELQSGRGTDTQYF.

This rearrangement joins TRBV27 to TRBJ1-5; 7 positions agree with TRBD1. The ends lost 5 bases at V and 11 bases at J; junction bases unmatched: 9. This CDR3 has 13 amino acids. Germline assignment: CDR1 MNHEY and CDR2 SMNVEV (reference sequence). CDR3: CASSVAGGRAQHF. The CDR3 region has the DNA TGTGCCAGCAGTGTCGCAGGGGGGAGAGCCCAGCATTTT.

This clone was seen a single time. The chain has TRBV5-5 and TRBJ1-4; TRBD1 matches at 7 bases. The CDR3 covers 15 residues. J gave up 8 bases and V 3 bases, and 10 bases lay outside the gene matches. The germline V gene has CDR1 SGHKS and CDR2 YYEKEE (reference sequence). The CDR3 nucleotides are TGTGCCAGCAGCTCCATGGAGTACAGGGGAGAAAAACTGTTTTTT. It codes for CASSSMEYRGEKLFF.

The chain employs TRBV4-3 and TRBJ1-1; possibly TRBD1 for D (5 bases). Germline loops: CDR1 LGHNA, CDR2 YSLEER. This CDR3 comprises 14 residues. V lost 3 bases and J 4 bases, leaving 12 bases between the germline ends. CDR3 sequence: CASSHYVGATEAFF. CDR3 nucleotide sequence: TGCGCCAGCAGCCATTATGTAGGGGCCACTGAAGCTTTCTTT.

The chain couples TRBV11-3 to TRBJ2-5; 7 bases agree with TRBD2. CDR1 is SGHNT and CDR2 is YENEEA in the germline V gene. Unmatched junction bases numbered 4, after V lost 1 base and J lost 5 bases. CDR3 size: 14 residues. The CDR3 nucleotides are TGTGCCAGCAGCTTAGCGGGAGGTCGCGAGACCCAGTACTTC. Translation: CASSLAGGRETQYF.

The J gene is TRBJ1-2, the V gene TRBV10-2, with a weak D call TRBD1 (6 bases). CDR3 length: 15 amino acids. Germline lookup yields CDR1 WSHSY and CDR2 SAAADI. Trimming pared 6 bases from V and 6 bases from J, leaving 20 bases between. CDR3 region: CASRFDGTQTHGYTF. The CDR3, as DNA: TGCGCCAGCAGATTCGACGGGACACAGACCCATGGCTACACCTTC.